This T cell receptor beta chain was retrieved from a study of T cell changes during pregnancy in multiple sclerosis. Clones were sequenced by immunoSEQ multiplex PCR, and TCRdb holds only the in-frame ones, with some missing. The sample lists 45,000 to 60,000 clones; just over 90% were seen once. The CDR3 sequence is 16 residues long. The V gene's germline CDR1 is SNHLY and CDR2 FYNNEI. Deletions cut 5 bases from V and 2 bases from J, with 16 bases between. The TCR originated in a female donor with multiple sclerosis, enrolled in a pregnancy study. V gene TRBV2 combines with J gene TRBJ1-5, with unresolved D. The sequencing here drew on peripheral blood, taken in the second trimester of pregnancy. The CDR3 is CASSSDSPGGNQPQHF. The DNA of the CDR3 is TGTGCCAGCAGTTCGGACTCTCCCGGGGGCAATCAGCCCCAGCATTTT.